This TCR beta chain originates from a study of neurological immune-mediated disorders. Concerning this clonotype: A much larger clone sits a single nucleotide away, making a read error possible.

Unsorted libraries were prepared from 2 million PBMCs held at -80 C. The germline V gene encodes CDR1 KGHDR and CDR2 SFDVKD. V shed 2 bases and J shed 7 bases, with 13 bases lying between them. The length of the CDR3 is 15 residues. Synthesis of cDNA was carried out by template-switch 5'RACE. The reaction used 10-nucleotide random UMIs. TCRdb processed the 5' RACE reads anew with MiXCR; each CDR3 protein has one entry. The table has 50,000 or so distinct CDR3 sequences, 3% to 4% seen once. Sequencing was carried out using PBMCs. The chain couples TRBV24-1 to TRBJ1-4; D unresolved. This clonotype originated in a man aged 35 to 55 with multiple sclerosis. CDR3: CATSDSGKGGEKLFF. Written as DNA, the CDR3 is TGTGCCACCAGTGATTCGGGAAAGGGTGGTGAAAAACTGTTTTTT.